The sequence of this T cell receptor (beta chain) was determined in a study of OX40 agonist ivuxolimab in advanced cancers. Study results and limitations: At 0.1-3.0 mg/kg, partial responders had clonal expansion among the lowest observed.

Germline trimming cut 1 base from V and 3 bases from J; bases unmatched to any gene: 3. CDR1 is MNHNS, CDR2 SASEGT, per germline. This CDR3 comprises 14 residues. As for this clone: Its cognate antigen is unknown.

Sequencing used immunoSEQ multiplex PCR; TCRdb keeps in-frame clones, though not all of them. This sample carries under 90,000 clones, around 89% of them seen once, and the ten largest clones take about 0.9%. This rearrangement joins TRBV6-1 to TRBJ2-7; TRBD1 matches at 7 bases. Sequencing was performed on CD4+ or CD8+ T cells sorted from blood, taken in a trial of the OX40 agonist ivuxolimab. This clonotype was sampled from an adult with an advanced solid tumor such as melanoma, head and neck, liver or kidney cancer. CDR3 in DNA: TGTGCCAGCAGTGAAGTTCGACAGGGCTACGAGCAGTACTTC. Protein sequence: CASSEVRQGYEQYF.